This T cell receptor beta chain was retrieved from a study of Graves' ophthalmopathy and Graves' hyperthyroidism. Study at large: The study drew peripheral blood at initial diagnosis, before any treatment.

Diagnosis relied on clinical symptoms, serum thyroxine, TRAb, thyroid ultrasound and orbital computed tomography. The authors amplified TCR beta CDR3 regions from RNA transcripts. HTBI primers were used in a first-round RT-PCR, which preceded a second-round multiplex PCR. TCRdb itself ran the multiplex PCR reads through MiXCR, one entry per CDR3 protein. The sample has 260,000 or so distinct CDR3 sequences; 45% to 55% are singletons. As concerns this clonotype: Its antigen remains unidentified.

Per germline, CDR1 MDHEN and CDR2 SYDVKM. The length of the CDR3 is 14 residues. The V and J ends lost 3 bases and 6 bases respectively, with 11 bases between them. Study-level results: In blood appeared most of the expanded thyroid clonotypes whose frequency exceeded 0.001.

The sequence came from an adult man with Graves' ophthalmopathy. Sequenced input: peripheral blood. The V call is TRBV28, the J call TRBJ2-2; possible D gene TRBD1, 8 bases. CDR3 bases: TGTGCCAGCAGTTTCACAGGGGGGGCCGGGGAGCTGTTTTTT. Its translation is CASSFTGGAGELFF.